This TCR beta chain was sequenced for a study of blood T cell repertoires in COVID-19. Turning to the study itself: COVID-19 samples collected from the United States, Italy and Spain covered acute and convalescent phases. Sources were T cells, B-cell-depleted T cells, or PBMCs; the material itself was cDNA or gDNA.

Original methodology: Scientists estimated how many nucleated cells there were by amplifying reference gene primers. Sequencing was performed with immunoSEQ multiplex PCR; in TCRdb, only in-frame clones are kept and a portion is missing. The V and J calls and the clone size are those of that table, but D and trimming were determined from the DNA. Of about 140,000 clones listed, approximately 84% are singletons. Living in 25 or so US areas, the participants were between 18 and 89 years of age. The CDR3 sequence is 15 residues long. The V gene lost 2 bases and the J gene lost 4 bases, with 11 bases spanning the gap. Germline-derived CDR1 and CDR2 are SGHAT and FQNNGV.

The gene calls are TRBV11-2 and TRBJ1-4, with D hard to call. The sample consisted of PBMCs or T cells enriched from blood (not recorded which). This clonotype was obtained from a woman in her forties or fifties with acute COVID-19. The CDR3 spells CASSLPSSSNEKLFF. CDR3 DNA sequence: TGTGCCAGCAGCTTACCGTCGTCCAGTAATGAAAAACTGTTTTTT.